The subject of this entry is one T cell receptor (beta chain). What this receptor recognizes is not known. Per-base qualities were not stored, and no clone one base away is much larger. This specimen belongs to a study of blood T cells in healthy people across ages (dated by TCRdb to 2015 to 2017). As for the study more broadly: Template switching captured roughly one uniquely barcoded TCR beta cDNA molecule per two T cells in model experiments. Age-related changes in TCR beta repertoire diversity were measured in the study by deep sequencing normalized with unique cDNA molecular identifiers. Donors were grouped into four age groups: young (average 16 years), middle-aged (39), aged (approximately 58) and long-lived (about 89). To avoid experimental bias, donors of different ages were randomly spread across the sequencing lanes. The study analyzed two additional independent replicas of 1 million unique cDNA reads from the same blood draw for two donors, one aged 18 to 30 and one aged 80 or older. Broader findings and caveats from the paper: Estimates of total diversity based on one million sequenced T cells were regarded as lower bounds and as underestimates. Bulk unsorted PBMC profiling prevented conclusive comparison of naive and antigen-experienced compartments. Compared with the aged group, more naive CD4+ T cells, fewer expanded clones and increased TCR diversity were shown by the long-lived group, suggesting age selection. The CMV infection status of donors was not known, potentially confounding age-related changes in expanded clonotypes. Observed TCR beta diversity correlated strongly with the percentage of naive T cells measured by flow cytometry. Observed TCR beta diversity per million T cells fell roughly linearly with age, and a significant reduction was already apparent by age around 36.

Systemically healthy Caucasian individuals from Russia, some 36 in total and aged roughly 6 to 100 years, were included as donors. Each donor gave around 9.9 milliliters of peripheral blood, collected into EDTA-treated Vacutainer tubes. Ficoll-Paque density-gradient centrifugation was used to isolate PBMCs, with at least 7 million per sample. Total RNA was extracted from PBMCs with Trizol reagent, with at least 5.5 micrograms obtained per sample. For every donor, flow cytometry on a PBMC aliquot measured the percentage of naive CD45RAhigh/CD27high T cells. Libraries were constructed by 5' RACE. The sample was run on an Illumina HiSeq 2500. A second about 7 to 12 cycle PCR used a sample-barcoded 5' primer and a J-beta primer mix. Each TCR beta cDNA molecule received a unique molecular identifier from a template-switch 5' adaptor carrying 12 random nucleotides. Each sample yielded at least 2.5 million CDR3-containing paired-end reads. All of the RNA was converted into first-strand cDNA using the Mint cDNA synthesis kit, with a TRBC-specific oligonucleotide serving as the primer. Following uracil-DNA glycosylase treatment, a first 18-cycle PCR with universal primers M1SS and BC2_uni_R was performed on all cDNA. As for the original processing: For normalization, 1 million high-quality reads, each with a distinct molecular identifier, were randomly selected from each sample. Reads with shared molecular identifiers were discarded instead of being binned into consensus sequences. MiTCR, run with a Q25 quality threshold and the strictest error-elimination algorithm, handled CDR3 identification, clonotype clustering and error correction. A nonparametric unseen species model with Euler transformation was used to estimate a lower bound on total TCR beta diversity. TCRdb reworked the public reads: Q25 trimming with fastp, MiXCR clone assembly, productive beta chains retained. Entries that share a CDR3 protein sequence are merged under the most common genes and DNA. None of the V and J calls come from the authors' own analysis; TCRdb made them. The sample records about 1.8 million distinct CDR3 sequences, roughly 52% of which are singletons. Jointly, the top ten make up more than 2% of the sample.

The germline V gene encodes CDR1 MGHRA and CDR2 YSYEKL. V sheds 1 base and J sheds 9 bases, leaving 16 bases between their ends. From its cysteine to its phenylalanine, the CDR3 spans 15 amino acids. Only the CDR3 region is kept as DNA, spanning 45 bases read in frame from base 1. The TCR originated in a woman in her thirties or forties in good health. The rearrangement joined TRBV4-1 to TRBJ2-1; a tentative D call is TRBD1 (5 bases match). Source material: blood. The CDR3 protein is CASSQGLVVGAEQFF. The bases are TGCGCCAGCAGCCAAGGCCTTGTGGTAGGGGCTGAGCAGTTCTTC.